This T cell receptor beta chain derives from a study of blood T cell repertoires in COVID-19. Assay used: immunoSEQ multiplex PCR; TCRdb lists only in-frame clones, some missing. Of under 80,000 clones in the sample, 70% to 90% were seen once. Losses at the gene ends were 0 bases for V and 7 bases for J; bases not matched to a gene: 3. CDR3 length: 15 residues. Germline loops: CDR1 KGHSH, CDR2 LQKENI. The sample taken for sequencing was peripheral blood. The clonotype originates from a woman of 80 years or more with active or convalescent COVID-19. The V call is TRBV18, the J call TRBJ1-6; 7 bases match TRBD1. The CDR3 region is CASSPPGTANSPLHF. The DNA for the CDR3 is TGTGCCAGCTCACCACCTGGGACAGCAAATTCACCCCTCCACTTT.